This record covers a single T cell receptor beta chain. Its target is not known. The data belong to a study of cytomegalovirus exposure and HLA in healthy donors. About the research overall: From donors who were HLA-typed, an early data release held 80 million or so unique TCRs.

Primers included in the PCR were 60 Vbeta and 13 Jbeta primers. Sequenced by immunoSEQ multiplex PCR; TCRdb stores in-frame clones only, minus some. The sample carries under 150,000 clones, around three fifths recorded once. Study observations and caveats: A later analysis showed TCR association rates differing by HLA locus, peaking at DRB1 and lowest at HLA-C. Most subjects had HLA-A and HLA-B alleles reportedly predicted accurately by TCR beta sequences.

These donors counted as nominally healthy when sampled, but unrecorded immune exposures were likely. The source material was PBMCs. This receptor was obtained from a woman aged 35 to 49 in good health and CMV-seronegative.

This CDR3 reads CASSFREFSANEQYF. The CDR3 DNA is TGTGCCAGCAGTTTCAGAGAATTCAGCGCTAACGAGCAGTACTTC. The chain has TRBV6-1 and TRBJ2-7; the D is unclear. V shed 5 bases and J shed 5 bases, with 19 bases lying between them. This CDR3 contains 15 residues. The germline V gene encodes CDR1 MNHNS and CDR2 SASEGT.